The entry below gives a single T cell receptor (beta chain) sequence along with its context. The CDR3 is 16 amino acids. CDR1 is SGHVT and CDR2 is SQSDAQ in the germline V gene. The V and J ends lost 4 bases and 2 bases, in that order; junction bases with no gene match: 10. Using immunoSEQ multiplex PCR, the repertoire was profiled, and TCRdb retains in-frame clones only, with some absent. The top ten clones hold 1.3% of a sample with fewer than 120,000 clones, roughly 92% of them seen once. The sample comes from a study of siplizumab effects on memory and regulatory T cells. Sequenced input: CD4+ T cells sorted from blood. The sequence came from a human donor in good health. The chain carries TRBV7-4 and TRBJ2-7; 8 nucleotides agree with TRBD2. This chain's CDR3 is CASSSSMAGGPYEQYF. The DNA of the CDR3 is TGTGCCAGCAGCTCTTCCATGGCGGGGGGCCCCTACGAGCAGTACTTC.